A selection of T cell receptor beta chains follows, all from one sample in a study of blood T cells in healthy people across ages. MiXCR was run by TCRdb on the 5' RACE reads, yielding one entry per CDR3 protein. The sample shows roughly 2 million distinct CDR3 sequences, around 50% of them seen only once. Specimen: blood. Receptor source: a woman aged 40 to 49 in good health. Each CDR3 is given with its conserved first and last residue. The D gene is left open where the match is weak. Expanded clones are given a class, and other clones once, few, many or no size at all.

size,J,V,D,CDR3,DNA
once,TRBJ2-1,TRBV20-1,-,CSARRVDGSYNEQFF,TGCAGTGCTAGGAGAGTTGACGGCTCCTACAATGAGCAGTTCTTC
-,TRBJ2-3,TRBV7-2,-,CASSSLGSGDTQYF,TGTGCCAGCAGCTCCCTTGGATCAGGTGATACGCAGTATTTT
-,TRBJ1-2,TRBV5-5,TRBD1,CASSLDPGTGVKDGYTF,TGTGCCAGCAGCTTGGACCCCGGGACAGGGGTTAAGGATGGCTACACCTTC
once,TRBJ2-7,TRBV6-6,-,CASSPGFNYEQYF,TGTGCCAGCAGCCCGGGATTTAACTACGAGCAGTACTTC
-,TRBJ2-7,TRBV28,-,CASSLQAGSYEQYF,TGTGCCAGCAGTTTACAAGCGGGTAGCTACGAGCAGTACTTC
few,TRBJ2-5,TRBV27,-,CASSCEGEGYNGEQYF,TGTGCCAGCAGTTGTGAGGGGGAGGGCTACAATGGGGAGCAGTACTTC
-,TRBJ2-3,TRBV15,-,CATSPRLPPTDTQYF,TGTGCCACCAGCCCTCGGCTCCCACCCACAGATACGCAGTATTTT
many,TRBJ2-4,TRBV6-2/TRBV6-3,TRBD1,CASSERQGDLNIQYF,TGTGCCAGCAGCGAACGACAGGGGGACTTAAACATTCAGTACTTC
few,TRBJ2-7,TRBV4-3,-,CASSQDGGNEQYF,TGTGCCAGCAGCCAAGATGGGGGGAACGAGCAGTACTTC
few,TRBJ1-1,TRBV29-1,TRBD1,CSVPGTGGLDTEAFF,TGCAGCGTCCCCGGGACAGGGGGCTTGGACACTGAAGCTTTCTTT
-,TRBJ2-3,TRBV11-2,-,CASSGQGNKRADTQYF,TGTGCCAGCAGTGGCCAGGGCAACAAGAGGGCAGATACGCAGTATTTT
-,TRBJ2-3,TRBV27,-,CASSFKTGRVDTQYF,TGTGCCAGCAGTTTTAAGACAGGTCGGGTAGATACGCAGTATTTT
-,TRBJ1-5,TRBV20-1,-,CSATSTGFNQPQHF,TGCAGTGCAACCTCCACAGGGTTTAATCAGCCCCAGCATTTT
-,TRBJ1-1,TRBV6-6,-,CASSRGGDGGDSEAFF,TGTGCCAGCAGTAGGGGGGGGGATGGAGGGGATTCTGAAGCTTTCTTT
few,TRBJ2-7,TRBV14,-,CASSQESFAGSSYEQYF,TGTGCCAGCAGCCAAGAGTCGTTCGCGGGGAGCTCCTACGAGCAGTACTTC
-,TRBJ2-5,TRBV2,TRBD2,CASSVGLGLAGQETQYF,TGTGCCAGCAGTGTCGGCTTAGGACTAGCGGGACAAGAGACCCAGTACTTC
few,TRBJ1-6,TRBV7-2,-,CASSSAGGQGTPLHF,TGTGCCAGCAGCTCCGCTGGGGGGCAGGGAACACCCCTCCACTTT
-,TRBJ2-1,TRBV10-1,-,CASSASPGNEQFF,TGCGCCAGCAGTGCCTCCCCCGGCAATGAGCAGTTCTTC
few,TRBJ1-2,TRBV9,-,CASSVGPAGYTF,TGTGCCAGCAGCGTAGGCCCAGCTGGCTACACCTTC
few,TRBJ2-7,TRBV7-2,-,CASSSRDGTSYEQYF,TGTGCCAGCAGCTCCCGGGACGGCACCTCCTACGAGCAGTACTTC
few,TRBJ2-7,TRBV7-2,TRBD1,CASSLVAGTAAPEQYF,TGTGCCAGCAGCTTAGTAGCCGGGACAGCGGCTCCCGAGCAGTACTTC
few,TRBJ2-1,TRBV5-1,-,CASSRNSDGYNEQFF,TGCGCCAGCAGCCGAAACTCCGACGGGTACAATGAGCAGTTCTTC
-,TRBJ2-1,TRBV7-9,-,CASSRGPVRGSYNEQFF,TGTGCCAGCAGCCGGGGGCCCGTCCGGGGGTCCTACAATGAGCAGTTCTTC
few,TRBJ2-3,TRBV27,-,CASSPADSTDTQYF,TGTGCCAGCAGTCCCGCGGATAGCACAGATACGCAGTATTTT
few,TRBJ2-7,TRBV20-1,-,CSARDWGKGFNYEQYF,TGCAGTGCTAGAGACTGGGGGAAAGGTTTTAACTACGAGCAGTACTTC
few,TRBJ2-2,TRBV20-1,-,CSANNGGNTGELFF,TGCAGTGCTAATAACGGGGGGAACACCGGGGAGCTGTTTTTT
-,TRBJ2-5,TRBV15,-,CATSRDKGWGARGDWTQYF,TGTGCCACCAGCAGAGATAAGGGATGGGGGGCGAGGGGTGACTGGACCCAGTACTTC
-,TRBJ2-1,TRBV6-2/TRBV6-3,-,CASSYPSPRGPQSLNNEQFF,TGTGCCAGCAGTTACCCATCACCCAGGGGTCCACAATCACTAAACAATGAGCAGTTCTTC
few,TRBJ2-1,TRBV7-2,TRBD2,CASNLAGGSVEQFF,TGTGCCAGCAACCTAGCGGGGGGATCGGTTGAGCAGTTCTTC
-,TRBJ2-3,TRBV5-1,-,CASSQPGGTDTQYF,TGCGCCAGCAGCCAGCCGGGAGGCACAGATACGCAGTATTTT
-,TRBJ2-7,TRBV6-2/TRBV6-3,-,CASSYSTGRASYEQYF,TGTGCCAGCAGTTACTCAACAGGGAGGGCCTCCTACGAGCAGTACTTC
-,TRBJ2-5,TRBV21-1,-,CASSKGSKRGALRSQETQYF,TGTGCCAGCAGCAAAGGGTCCAAACGGGGGGCCTTACGTTCGCAAGAGACCCAGTACTTC
-,TRBJ2-5,TRBV3-1,-,CASSQYSDQETQYF,TGTGCCAGCAGCCAATACAGCGACCAAGAGACCCAGTACTTC
-,TRBJ2-1,TRBV6-2/TRBV6-3,-,CASSYGDHRREQFF,TGTGCCAGCAGTTATGGCGACCACAGGCGGGAGCAGTTCTTC
-,TRBJ1-6,TRBV20-1,-,CSARVGGQGITINSPLHF,TGCAGTGCTAGAGTTGGCGGGCAGGGTATCACCATTAATTCACCCCTCCACTTT
-,TRBJ2-3,TRBV5-5,-,CASRPEVANPTDTQYF,TGTGCCAGCAGACCAGAGGTCGCTAACCCCACAGATACGCAGTATTTT
-,TRBJ1-1,TRBV6-2/TRBV6-3,-,CASSYWSGGTEAFF,TGTGCCAGCAGTTACTGGTCGGGAGGAACTGAAGCTTTCTTT
few,TRBJ2-7,TRBV2,TRBD2,CAVEFPGRSSYEQYF,TGTGCCGTCGAATTCCCCGGGAGGAGCTCCTACGAGCAGTACTTC
many,TRBJ2-5,TRBV12-3/TRBV12-4,TRBD2,CASSLSSTSGGRETQYF,TGTGCCAGCAGCCTATCTTCGACTAGCGGGGGGAGGGAGACCCAGTACTTC
-,TRBJ2-5,TRBV3-1,-,CASSLRKGDQETQYF,TGTGCCAGCAGCCTCCGTAAAGGGGACCAAGAGACCCAGTACTTC
-,TRBJ2-3,TRBV3-1,-,CASSQNRGGFSDTQYF,TGTGCCAGCAGCCAGAATAGGGGGGGTTTTTCCGATACGCAGTATTTT
-,TRBJ1-2,TRBV7-9,-,CASSTRCSYTF,TGTGCCAGCAGCACACGATGTAGCTACACCTTC
-,TRBJ2-6,TRBV9,-,CASSVTGMKTRSGANVLTF,TGTGCCAGCAGCGTTACAGGGATGAAAACCCGCTCTGGGGCCAACGTCCTGACTTTC
-,TRBJ2-1,TRBV13,TRBD2,CASSYRLAGGPHNEQFF,TGTGCCAGCAGCTACCGACTAGCGGGGGGGCCCCACAATGAGCAGTTCTTC
few,TRBJ2-7,TRBV10-3,TRBD2,CAIGWTSGRSSYEQYF,TGTGCCATCGGATGGACTAGCGGGAGGAGCTCCTACGAGCAGTACTTC
-,TRBJ2-6,TRBV12-3/TRBV12-4,-,CASSPLSPTVHSGANVLTF,TGTGCCAGCAGTCCTCTTTCGCCAACTGTCCACTCTGGGGCCAACGTCCTGACTTTC
-,TRBJ2-5,TRBV15,-,CATSRGGTQETQYF,TGTGCCACCAGCAGAGGGGGTACCCAAGAGACCCAGTACTTC
few,TRBJ2-5,TRBV7-2,-,CASSLVGQTQYF,TGTGCCAGCAGCTTAGTAGGTCAGACCCAGTACTTC
-,TRBJ2-3,TRBV20-1,-,CSATHTDTQYF,TGCAGTGCTACCCACACAGATACGCAGTATTTT
once,TRBJ2-2,TRBV25-1,-,CASSPRSGLGQPTRAGELFF,TGTGCCAGCAGTCCCCGGTCGGGTTTAGGTCAGCCCACTCGGGCCGGGGAGCTGTTTTTT
-,TRBJ1-1,TRBV7-2,-,CASSYQGSRNTEAFF,TGTGCCAGCAGCTACCAGGGTTCTCGGAACACTGAAGCTTTCTTT
-,TRBJ2-1,TRBV7-7,TRBD2,CASSLVGTSEYNEQFF,TGTGCTAGCAGCTTAGTTGGAACTAGCGAGTACAATGAGCAGTTCTTC
few,TRBJ2-5,TRBV20-1,TRBD2,CSASPSGGAGRQETQYF,TGCAGTGCTAGCCCTAGCGGGGGGGCAGGTCGGCAAGAGACCCAGTACTTC
-,TRBJ1-5,TRBV20-1,-,CSARPHRGANQPQHF,TGCAGTGCTAGACCTCACCGGGGAGCCAATCAGCCCCAGCATTTT
once,TRBJ1-1,TRBV5-6,TRBD1,CASSLAGTGYTEAFF,TGTGCCAGCAGCCTCGCCGGGACAGGGTACACTGAAGCTTTCTTT
-,TRBJ2-4,TRBV18,TRBD2,CASRSFGTSEKNIQYF,TGTGCCAGCCGCTCTTTCGGGACTAGCGAAAAAAACATTCAGTACTTC
-,TRBJ2-4,TRBV4-2,-,CASSQEMRGSIQYF,TGTGCCAGCAGCCAAGAGATGAGGGGTAGCATTCAGTACTTC